This T cell receptor (beta chain) was captured in a study of T cell repertoires in cytomegalovirus infection. The wider study: From public TCR beta signatures came an indication of both CMV infection and matching HLA type.

The study's findings and limits: Ex vivo responses were dominated by HLA-C-restricted CMV-specific TCR beta clonotypes. Cumulative public TCR beta family frequency identified CMV carriers with the relevant HLA.

MiXCR, applied by TCRdb to the reads, yields one record per CDR3 protein. The profile shows 180,000 or so distinct CDR3 sequences, about 15% of them singletons. Germline lookup yields CDR1 SQVTM and CDR2 ANQGSEA. The CDR3 has 12 amino acids. Trimming removed 5 bases at V and 4 bases at J, with 9 bases between. Only a few counts were recorded for this clonotype. Its specificity is not known. V and J are TRBV29-1 and TRBJ1-3, with D tentatively TRBD1 (5 bases). The TCR originated in a human donor in good health (CMV status not recorded). Some clones in this sample may be carry-over from other donors' samples. The sample was CD8+ T cells from PBMCs. CDR3: CSVPGLGNTIYF. The CDR3 nucleotides read TGCAGCGTTCCGGGACTCGGAAACACCATATATTTT.